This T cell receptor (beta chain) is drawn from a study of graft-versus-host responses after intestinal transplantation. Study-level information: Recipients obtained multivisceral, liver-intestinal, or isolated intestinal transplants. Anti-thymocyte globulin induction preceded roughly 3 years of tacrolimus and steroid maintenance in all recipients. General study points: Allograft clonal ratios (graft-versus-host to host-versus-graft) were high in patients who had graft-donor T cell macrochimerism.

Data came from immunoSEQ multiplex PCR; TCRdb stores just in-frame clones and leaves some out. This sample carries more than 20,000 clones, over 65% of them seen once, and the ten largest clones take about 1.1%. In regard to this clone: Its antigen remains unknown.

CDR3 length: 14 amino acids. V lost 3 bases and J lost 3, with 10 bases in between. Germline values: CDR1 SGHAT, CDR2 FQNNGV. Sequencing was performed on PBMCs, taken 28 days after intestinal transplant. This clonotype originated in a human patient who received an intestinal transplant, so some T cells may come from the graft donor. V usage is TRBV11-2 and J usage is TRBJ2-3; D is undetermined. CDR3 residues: CASSFGSETDTQYF. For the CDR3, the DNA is TGTGCCAGCAGCTTCGGATCAGAAACAGATACGCAGTATTTT.